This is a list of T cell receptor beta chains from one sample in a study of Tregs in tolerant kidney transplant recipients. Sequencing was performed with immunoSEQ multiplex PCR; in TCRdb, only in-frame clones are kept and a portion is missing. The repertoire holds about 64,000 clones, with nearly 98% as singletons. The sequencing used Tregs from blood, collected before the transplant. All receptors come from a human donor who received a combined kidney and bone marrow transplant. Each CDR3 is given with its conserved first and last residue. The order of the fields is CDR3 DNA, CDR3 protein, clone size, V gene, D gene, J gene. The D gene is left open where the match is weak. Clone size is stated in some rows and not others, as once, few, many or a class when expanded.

TGTGCCAGCAGTGAACGTTCTCTAGCGGGGGATGAGCAGTTCTTC	CASSERSLAGDEQFF	NA	TRBV2	TRBD2	TRBJ2-1
TGCGCCAGCAGCCCGACCGGGGGGAGTACCTACAATGAGCAGTTCTTC	CASSPTGGSTYNEQFF	NA	TRBV4-3	TRBD2	TRBJ2-1
TGTGCCAGCAGCTTATTGCCCGGGGTAGCCTACGAGCAGTACTTC	CASSLLPGVAYEQYF	NA	TRBV7-6	NA	TRBJ2-7
TGTGCCAGCAGTAGGTCAGCAGAGGGAAACGAGCAGTACTTC	CASSRSAEGNEQYF	NA	TRBV6-6	NA	TRBJ2-7
TGTGCCAGCAACCGGGGGACGGCAGGCGGCTACACCTTC	CASNRGTAGGYTF	once	TRBV6-5	NA	TRBJ1-2
TGTGCCAGCAGCTTAGGACCGCCCCTAGCGGGGGTATCCTACGAGCAGTACTTC	CASSLGPPLAGVSYEQYF	NA	TRBV7-2	TRBD2	TRBJ2-7
TGTGCCATCAGTGAGTCGAGGACAGGGGGAAGGGGCACAGATACGCAGTATTTT	CAISESRTGGRGTDTQYF	NA	TRBV10-3	TRBD1	TRBJ2-3
TGTGCCAGCAGTTCGCCCGGGACAGAACCCTACGAGCAGTACTTC	CASSSPGTEPYEQYF	NA	TRBV28	TRBD1	TRBJ2-7
TGTGCCAGCAGCTTACGAGGCGGGGGGTCCTACGAGCAGTACTTC	CASSLRGGGSYEQYF	NA	TRBV7-2	TRBD2	TRBJ2-7
TGTGCCAGTAGTATTACAGGGCACGGAAACACCATATATTTT	CASSITGHGNTIYF	NA	TRBV19	NA	TRBJ1-3
TGTGCCAGCTCACCAGAGCGCAATCAGCCCCAGCATTTT	CASSPERNQPQHF	NA	TRBV18	NA	TRBJ1-5
TGTGCCAGCAGCCACCTAGGGGCGGGGGGGCCTTGGGAGACCCAGTACTTC	CASSHLGAGGPWETQYF	NA	TRBV11-2	TRBD2	TRBJ2-5
TGTGCCAGCAGCTTGCAGACAGGGGGCGGAGAGACCCAGTACTTC	CASSLQTGGGETQYF	NA	TRBV11-2	TRBD1	TRBJ2-5
TGTGCCAGCAGCTTAGGGGGACAGCGGATAGGTGAGCAGTTCTTC	CASSLGGQRIGEQFF	NA	TRBV7-8	TRBD1	TRBJ2-1
TGTGCCAGCAGTTGGCCTCCAGGCGGCTACACCTTC	CASSWPPGGYTF	NA	TRBV28	NA	TRBJ1-2
TGTGCCAGCAGTTATACGGGAGGGCCCTACAATGAGCAGTTCTTC	CASSYTGGPYNEQFF	NA	TRBV6-5	TRBD2	TRBJ2-1
TGTGCCAGCAGCTTTGGGCACGGAGTGCGGGGAAATGAGCAGTTCTTC	CASSFGHGVRGNEQFF	NA	TRBV7-2	NA	TRBJ2-1
TGTGCCAGCAGCTACCCCGGGACTAGCGCACAAGAGACCCAGTACTTC	CASSYPGTSAQETQYF	NA	TRBV11-3	TRBD2	TRBJ2-5
TGCGCCAGCAGCCAGGAAGCGCTCTCCTACGAGCAGTACTTC	CASSQEALSYEQYF	NA	TRBV4-3	NA	TRBJ2-7
TGTGCCAGCTCGCGGGGGGGCCGCCTCGAGCAGTACTTC	CASSRGGRLEQYF	NA	TRBV6-1	TRBD2	TRBJ2-7
TGTGCCAGCTCACCAGGGACAGGGTCTCCGTACGAGCAGTACTTC	CASSPGTGSPYEQYF	NA	TRBV18	TRBD1	TRBJ2-7
TGTGCCAGCAGCTTCAGGCTAGCGGGATTGGATGAGCAGTTCTTC	CASSFRLAGLDEQFF	NA	TRBV11-3	TRBD2	TRBJ2-1
TGTGCCAGCAGTCCTCCGACGTACCGGGCCTACGAGCAGTACTTC	CASSPPTYRAYEQYF	NA	TRBV28	NA	TRBJ2-7
TGTGCCAGCAGCTTATCTCTTTTCCACGGAGATTATAATTCACCCCTCCACTTT	CASSLSLFHGDYNSPLHF	once	TRBV7-2	NA	TRBJ1-6
TGTGCCAGTAGTATATACGCTCAGGTCACTGGCGAGCAGTACTTC	CASSIYAQVTGEQYF	NA	TRBV19	NA	TRBJ2-7
TGTGCCATCAGTGAGAGGGGTGAAAAACTGTTTTTT	CAISERGEKLFF	NA	TRBV10-3	NA	TRBJ1-4
TGTGCCAGCTCACCCCCAGGGAACTCTGGAAACACCATATATTTT	CASSPPGNSGNTIYF	NA	TRBV18	NA	TRBJ1-3
TGTGCCAGCAGTCGCATTAGGACAGAAAGGGGATATGGCTACACCTTC	CASSRIRTERGYGYTF	NA	TRBV6-6	NA	TRBJ1-2
TGTGCCAGCAGCAGAGGGGCGCGGGAGGGCCCCTACGAGCAGTACTTC	CASSRGAREGPYEQYF	NA	TRBV7-2	TRBD2	TRBJ2-7
TGTGCCTGGAGTGAGACTCGAAGCCGAGGCTACACCTTC	CAWSETRSRGYTF	NA	TRBV30	NA	TRBJ1-2
TGTGCCAGCAGCGTAGATCTCGGGGAGCTGTTTTTT	CASSVDLGELFF	once	TRBV9	NA	TRBJ2-2
TGTGCCAGTAGTATCCAGGACAGTACCTACGAGCAGTACTTC	CASSIQDSTYEQYF	NA	TRBV19	NA	TRBJ2-7
TGTGCCAGCAGAGCTTTTGGACAAGCCGGCTACACCTTC	CASRAFGQAGYTF	NA	TRBV6-4	NA	TRBJ1-2
TGTGCCAGCTCACCTGGAAAACTAGCGGGAGCTTCGAACAATGAGCAGTTCTTC	CASSPGKLAGASNNEQFF	NA	TRBV18	TRBD2	TRBJ2-1
TGTGCCAGCAGGGACAGGGGGCATGGCTACACCTTC	CASRDRGHGYTF	NA	TRBV6-6	TRBD1	TRBJ1-2
TGTGCCAGCTCACTGTACGGGGGACAGGGAATAGAGACCCAGTACTTC	CASSLYGGQGIETQYF	NA	TRBV18	TRBD1	TRBJ2-5
TGTGCCAGCAGCTTATCTCCAGGGCACTATGGCTACACCTTC	CASSLSPGHYGYTF	NA	TRBV7-2	NA	TRBJ1-2
TGTGCCAGTAGTATAGATCATTCAGGGGGCATCTATGGCTACACCTTC	CASSIDHSGGIYGYTF	NA	TRBV19	TRBD1	TRBJ1-2
TGTGCCTGGAGTCCCGCTGGACAGGGGGGGTATGGCTACACCTTC	CAWSPAGQGGYGYTF	NA	TRBV30	TRBD1	TRBJ1-2
TGTGCCAGCAGCCCCCGACAGGGCCCTTGGGTTGGCTACACCTTC	CASSPRQGPWVGYTF	NA	TRBV9	TRBD1	TRBJ1-2
TGCGCCAGCAGCTTGGGACTTAACACCGGGGAGCTGTTTTTT	CASSLGLNTGELFF	once	TRBV5-1	NA	TRBJ2-2
TGTGCCAGCAGAGTCGGACTAGCGGGGTGGGATACGCAGTATTTT	CASRVGLAGWDTQYF	NA	TRBV6-1	TRBD2	TRBJ2-3
TGCGCCAGCAGCTTCTCCGGGGCCAACGTCCTGACTTTC	CASSFSGANVLTF	NA	TRBV5-1	NA	TRBJ2-6
TGCGCCAGCAGCCCACAACTAGCGGGGGGTGATACGCAGTATTTT	CASSPQLAGGDTQYF	NA	TRBV5-1	TRBD2	TRBJ2-3
TGTGCCAGCAGTTTAGTTGGGCGTCCGGGACAGGGGGCTGAGCCCCAGCATTTT	CASSLVGRPGQGAEPQHF	NA	TRBV27	TRBD1	TRBJ1-5
TGTGCCATCAGGGACAGTCCTGCGAACACCGGGGAGCTGTTTTTT	CAIRDSPANTGELFF	NA	TRBV10-3	NA	TRBJ2-2
TGTGCCAGCAGCTTTTTCAGGGGGCAATACAATGAGCAGTTCTTC	CASSFFRGQYNEQFF	NA	TRBV7-2	TRBD1	TRBJ2-1
TGCGCCAGCAGCCTGGCAGGGGTTAGCTATGGCTACACCTTC	CASSLAGVSYGYTF	NA	TRBV4-1	NA	TRBJ1-2
TGTGCCAGCAGTTACCTGGCCACAGGGAACACTGAAGCTTTCTTT	CASSYLATGNTEAFF	NA	TRBV27	NA	TRBJ1-1
TGTGCCATCAGTCCCTCCCGTAGCGGATCCTACGAGCAGTACTTC	CAISPSRSGSYEQYF	NA	TRBV10-3	NA	TRBJ2-7
TGTGCCAGCAGCTTAGATGGCACGCCAGACTATGGCTACACCTTC	CASSLDGTPDYGYTF	once	TRBV7-3	NA	TRBJ1-2
TGTGCCAGCAGCTTAATGGGGAGGAGGTTCGCTGGAAACACCATATATTTT	CASSLMGRRFAGNTIYF	NA	TRBV11-3	NA	TRBJ1-3
TGTGCCAGCAGCCCCCGCGGACAAGGTGAAAAACTGTTTTTT	CASSPRGQGEKLFF	NA	TRBV9	NA	TRBJ1-4
TGTGCCTGGAGAGGGGCTGAAAAACTGTTTTTT	CAWRGAEKLFF	NA	TRBV30	NA	TRBJ1-4
TGTGCCAGCAGGGACAGGGTTTTCTCGGATACGCAGTATTTT	CASRDRVFSDTQYF	NA	TRBV6-5	TRBD1	TRBJ2-3
TGTGCCACCGCACAGCGGGTGTACAATGAGCAGTTCTTC	CATAQRVYNEQFF	NA	TRBV27	NA	TRBJ2-1
TGTGCCACCTCCCGGGGCGGGGGGTACAATGAGCAGTTCTTC	CATSRGGGYNEQFF	NA	TRBV19	TRBD2	TRBJ2-1
TGTGCCAGCAGCCCGTGGACTAGCGGAGGCCAAGAGACCCAGTACTTC	CASSPWTSGGQETQYF	once	TRBV7-2	TRBD2	TRBJ2-5